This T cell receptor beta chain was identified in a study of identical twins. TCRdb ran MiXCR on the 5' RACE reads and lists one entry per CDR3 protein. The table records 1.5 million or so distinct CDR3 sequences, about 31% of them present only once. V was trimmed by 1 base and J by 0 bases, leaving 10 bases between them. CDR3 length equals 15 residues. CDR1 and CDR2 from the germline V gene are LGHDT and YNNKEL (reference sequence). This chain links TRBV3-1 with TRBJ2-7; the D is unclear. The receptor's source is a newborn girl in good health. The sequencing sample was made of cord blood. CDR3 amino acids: CASSQVGIRSYEQYF. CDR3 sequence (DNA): TGTGCCAGCAGCCAAGTGGGAATTCGCTCCTACGAGCAGTACTTC.